This T cell receptor (beta chain) is from a study of cytomegalovirus exposure and HLA in healthy donors. Study-wide points: Using the classifier, cytomegalovirus status was reportedly diagnosed with high specificity and sensitivity. Under in vitro conditions, three CMV-associated chains were confirmed as specific for CMV antigens.

A word on this clone: Its antigen is not identified.

The PCR employed 60 Vbeta primers together with 13 Jbeta primers. Sequenced by immunoSEQ multiplex PCR; TCRdb stores in-frame clones only, minus some. The sample consists of about 120,000 clones, roughly 82% of them appearing once. V lost 7 bases to trimming and J lost 5 bases; unmatched junction nucleotides: 9. CDR3 length equals 14 residues. Germline-derived CDR1 and CDR2 are MNHNS and SASEGT. The gene calls are TRBV6-1 and TRBJ2-5, with TRBD1 identical over 8 bases. Sequences were obtained from PBMCs. The receptor was derived from a man in his forties in good health and CMV-seropositive. CDR3 loop: CASTEPGGLETQYF. The CDR3 nucleotides are TGTGCCAGCACCGAACCAGGGGGCCTTGAGACCCAGTACTTC.